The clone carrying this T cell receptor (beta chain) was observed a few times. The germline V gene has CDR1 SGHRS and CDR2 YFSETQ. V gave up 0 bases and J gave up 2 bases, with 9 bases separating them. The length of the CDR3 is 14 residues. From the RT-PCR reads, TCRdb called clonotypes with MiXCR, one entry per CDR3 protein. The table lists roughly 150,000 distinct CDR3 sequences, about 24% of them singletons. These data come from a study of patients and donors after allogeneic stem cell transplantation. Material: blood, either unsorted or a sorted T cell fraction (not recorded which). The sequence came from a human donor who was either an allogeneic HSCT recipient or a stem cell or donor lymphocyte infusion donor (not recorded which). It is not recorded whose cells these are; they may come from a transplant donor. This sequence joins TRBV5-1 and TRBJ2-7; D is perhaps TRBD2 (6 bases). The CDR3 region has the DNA TGCGCCAGCAGCTTGGGGGGGGACCCCTACGAGCAGTACTTC. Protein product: CASSLGGDPYEQYF.